This T cell receptor (beta chain) comes out of a study of memory CD4+ T cells and cytomegalovirus serostatus. The sort gate was single viable CD3+CD4+CD8-CD45RO+ cells for memory CD4+ T cells. Some clones are missing from TCRdb's copy, which holds only in-frame ones; the method was immunoSEQ multiplex PCR. Seen here are around 84,000 clones, around 80% observed once, and the top ten hold 0.78%. This CDR3 spans 18 amino acids. The V segment lost 3 bases and the J segment 6 bases; nucleotides outside the gene matches: 17. Germline CDR1 reads ENHRY; CDR2 reads SYGVKD. V and J are TRBV10-3 and TRBJ1-1; TRBD1 matches 9 bases. This clonotype originated in an adult in good health and CMV-seronegative. The source material was memory CD4+ T cells from blood. CDR3 sequence: CAISDHQRQGGVESEAFF. The DNA of the CDR3 is TGTGCCATCAGTGACCACCAACGACAGGGGGGGGTTGAATCTGAAGCTTTCTTT.